This is a list of T cell receptor beta chains from one sample in a study of vaccination and CD4 T cells after COVID-19. TCRdb re-called the PCR reads through MiXCR, storing one row per CDR3 protein. The data hold some 15,000 distinct CDR3 sequences, with around two fifths observed a single time. These receptors have no known antigen. The sequencing sample was made of cultured CD4+ T cells from blood. Source of these receptors: a human donor with COVID-19. CDR3s include the opening cysteine and the closing phenylalanine or tryptophan. The D gene is left open where the match is weak. Expanded clones are given a class, and other clones once, few, many or no size at all.

v_gene	d_gene	abundance	j_gene	CDR3nt	CDR3aa
TRBV7-9	.	.	TRBJ1-6	TGTGCCAGCAGCTTAGCGTTCGGGGCCAGTAATTCACCCCTCCACTTT	CASSLAFGASNSPLHF
TRBV7-3	TRBD2	.	TRBJ2-3	TGTGCCAGCAGCCCCGGACTAGCGGGGGGCTTTAGGGATACGCAGTATTTT	CASSPGLAGGFRDTQYF
TRBV20-1	.	.	TRBJ2-7	TGCAGTGCTAGAGGAAACTCTTACTACGAGCAGTACTTC	CSARGNSYYEQYF
TRBV12-3/TRBV12-4	.	few	TRBJ2-5	TGTGCCAGCAGTTTCTCGGGAAGGGGAGCGCAAGAGACCCAGTACTTC	CASSFSGRGAQETQYF
TRBV10-1	.	.	TRBJ2-3	TGCGCCAGCAGTGAGGACGGTATCACAGATACGCAGTATTTT	CASSEDGITDTQYF
TRBV2	.	large	TRBJ1-1	TGTGCCAGCAGTGAAGCTCGTGGGGATGGGACTGAAGCTTTCTTT	CASSEARGDGTEAFF
TRBV6-2/TRBV6-3	TRBD2	few	TRBJ2-1	TGTGCCAGCAGTGCGGGACTAGCGAGGAATGAGCAGTTCTTC	CASSAGLARNEQFF
TRBV6-4	TRBD1	.	TRBJ2-7	TGTCCGGGGCGGGACAGGGGGGCCTACGAGCAGTACTTC	CPGRDRGAYEQYF
TRBV7-3	.	.	TRBJ2-5	TGTGCCAGCAGCCCATCGGGACGGCATCAAGAGACCCAGTACTTC	CASSPSGRHQETQYF
TRBV7-8	TRBD1	.	TRBJ1-5	TGTGCCAGCAGCTTAGCGGGACAGTCAAATCAGCCCCAGCATTTT	CASSLAGQSNQPQHF
TRBV6-1	.	.	TRBJ1-5	TGTGCCAGCAGTCAGACATTTCCCCAGCATTTT	CASSQTFPQHF
TRBV19	.	.	TRBJ2-3	TGTGCCAGTACCCTAGGGGCGGGCACAGATACGCAGTATTTT	CASTLGAGTDTQYF
TRBV10-1	.	.	TRBJ2-1	TGCGCCAGCAGTGGACGGGCAGGGGACTCCTACAATGAGCAGTTCTTC	CASSGRAGDSYNEQFF
TRBV11-2	.	.	TRBJ2-3	TGTGCCAGCAGCCAGTGGGGCAAGGGGTCCGCAGATACGCAGTATTTT	CASSQWGKGSADTQYF
TRBV6-1	.	few	TRBJ1-2	TGTGCCAGCAGGTCAGGAACTAACTATGGCTACACCTTC	CASRSGTNYGYTF
TRBV27	TRBD2	few	TRBJ2-5	TGTGCCAGCAGTTTAGCGGGGGGGCTGGAGACCCAGTACTTC	CASSLAGGLETQYF
TRBV20-1	TRBD2	.	TRBJ2-1	TGCAGTGCTAGAGATACCCCCCTAGCGGGGGAGTCCTACAATGAGCAGTTCTTC	CSARDTPLAGESYNEQFF
TRBV5-1	.	.	TRBJ1-1	TGCGCCAGCAGCTTGTTTGGCTTGAACACTGAAGCTTTCTTT	CASSLFGLNTEAFF
TRBV27	TRBD1	few	TRBJ1-6	TGTGCCAGCAGTCTACCTCAAACAGGGGGTAATTCACCCCTCCACTTT	CASSLPQTGGNSPLHF
TRBV2	.	.	TRBJ1-2	TGTGCCAGCAGTGAAGGTCCTAACTATGGCTACACCTTC	CASSEGPNYGYTF
TRBV15	.	few	TRBJ2-7	TGTGCCACCAGCAGAGATCTTGTTGCGGGGTCCTACGAGCAGTACTTC	CATSRDLVAGSYEQYF
TRBV7-2	.	.	TRBJ1-2	TGTGCCAGCAGCCGCAGGGCTGGCTACACCTTC	CASSRRAGYTF
TRBV6-1	TRBD1	few	TRBJ2-2	TGTGCCAGCAGGACCGGGGCTGGGACAGCCGGGGAGCTGTTTTTT	CASRTGAGTAGELFF
TRBV5-4	.	.	TRBJ2-3	TGTGCCAGCAGCTTGGCCTTTGGGACAAGCACAGATACGCAGTATTTT	CASSLAFGTSTDTQYF
TRBV19	.	.	TRBJ1-5	TGTGCCAGTACCAACCCGGGGGCAGTCGGCAATCAGCCCCAGCATTTT	CASTNPGAVGNQPQHF
TRBV12-3/TRBV12-4	TRBD2	.	TRBJ2-7	TGTGCCAGCAGTTTGTTAAGCGGGGGGGTCTACGAGCAGTACTTC	CASSLLSGGVYEQYF
TRBV7-8	.	.	TRBJ1-6	TGTGCCAGCAGCTTAGTCCCCCCTAATTCACCCCTCCACTTT	CASSLVPPNSPLHF
TRBV2	.	.	TRBJ2-7	TGTGCCAGCAGCCGAAGGAGTTACGAGCAGTACTTC	CASSRRSYEQYF
TRBV6-1	.	.	TRBJ1-6	TGTGCCAGCACCTCTTCGCCGGGGGTAGATTCACCCCTCCACTTT	CASTSSPGVDSPLHF
TRBV6-5	TRBD1	.	TRBJ1-4	TGTGCCAGCAGTTACTTCCGACAGGGGGCAGATGAAAAACTGTTTTTT	CASSYFRQGADEKLFF
TRBV30	.	.	TRBJ1-2	TGTGCCTGCTCCCACAACAGCTATGGCTACACCTTC	CACSHNSYGYTF
TRBV20-1	TRBD2	.	TRBJ2-7	TGCAGTGCTAGAGCCCCTAGCGGGGGTCCCTACGAGCAGTACTTC	CSARAPSGGPYEQYF
TRBV11-3	TRBD1	.	TRBJ2-1	TGTGCCAGCAGCTTGGGACAGGCTGCCTACAATGAGCAGTTCTTC	CASSLGQAAYNEQFF
TRBV25-1	TRBD1	.	TRBJ2-7	TGTGCCAGCAGTGGGAGCGGGACAGGGAAGACCTACGAGCAGTACTTC	CASSGSGTGKTYEQYF